The entry that follows covers one T cell receptor beta chain sequence. Antigen: not known. The source of the sample is a study of shared clonotypes between healthy human individuals. Study findings and constraints: Limitation of the genetic and exposure-history diversity represented came from the few donors. In this cohort, only blood was sampled, and tissue repertoires likely differ.

Free of recent acute infections or vaccinations, the donors were healthy HIV-negative adults. Libraries were prepared by immunoSEQ multiplex PCR; TCRdb keeps only in-frame clonotypes and omits some of them. The sample lists some 2.3 million clones, about 92% occurring once. Germline V gene sequence: CDR1 SQVTM, CDR2 ANQGSEA. The length of the CDR3 is 13 residues. V was trimmed by 5 bases and J by 4 bases, leaving 14 bases between them. This TCR derives from a man aged 18 to 35 in good health. Some clones in this sample may be carry-over from other donors' samples. The source material was naive CD4+ T cells from PBMCs. Subset given: CD45RA+ positively selected. The genes are TRBV29-1 and TRBJ1-2, with unresolved D. CDR3 nucleotides: TGCAGCGTTAGGCCGGTACTCGGCTATGGCTACACCTTC. Its protein is CSVRPVLGYGYTF.